This T cell receptor beta chain was documented in a study of identical twins. The CDR3 spans 14 residues. V lost 4 bases and J lost 3, with 11 bases in between. Germline CDR1 reads SGHRS; CDR2 reads YFSETQ. There were only healthy Caucasians among the donors. TCRdb redid the calling of the 5' RACE reads with MiXCR, one entry per CDR3 protein. This table holds 400,000 to 500,000 distinct CDR3 sequences, 13% to 15% found once. The sample holds a few counts of this clonotype. These same data were also listed under a study on yellow fever vaccine responses in identical twins.

This chain links TRBV5-1 with TRBJ1-3; D possibly corresponds to TRBD1 (5 bases). What was sequenced was CD4+ T cells sorted from blood. The TCR originated in a woman under 30 in good health. The CDR3 coding sequence is TGCGCCAGCAGCCCGGGGACCCTTGGAAACACCATATATTTT. Protein product: CASSPGTLGNTIYF.